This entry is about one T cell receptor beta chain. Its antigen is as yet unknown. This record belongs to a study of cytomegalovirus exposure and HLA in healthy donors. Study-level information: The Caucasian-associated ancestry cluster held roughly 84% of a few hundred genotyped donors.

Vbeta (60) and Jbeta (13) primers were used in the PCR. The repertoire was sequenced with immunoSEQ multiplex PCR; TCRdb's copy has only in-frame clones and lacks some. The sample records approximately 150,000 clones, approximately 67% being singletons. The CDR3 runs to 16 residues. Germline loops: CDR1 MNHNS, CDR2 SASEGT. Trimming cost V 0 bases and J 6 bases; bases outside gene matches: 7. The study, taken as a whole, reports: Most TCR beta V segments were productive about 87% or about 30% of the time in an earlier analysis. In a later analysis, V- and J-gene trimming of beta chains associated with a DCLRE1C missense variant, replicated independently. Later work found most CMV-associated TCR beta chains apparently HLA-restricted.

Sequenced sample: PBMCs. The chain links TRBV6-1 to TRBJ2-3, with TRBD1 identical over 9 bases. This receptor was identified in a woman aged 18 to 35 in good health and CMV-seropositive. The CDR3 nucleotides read TGTGCCAGCAGTGAAGCACAGGGGGCGCTTGGGGATACGCAGTATTTT. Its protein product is CASSEAQGALGDTQYF.